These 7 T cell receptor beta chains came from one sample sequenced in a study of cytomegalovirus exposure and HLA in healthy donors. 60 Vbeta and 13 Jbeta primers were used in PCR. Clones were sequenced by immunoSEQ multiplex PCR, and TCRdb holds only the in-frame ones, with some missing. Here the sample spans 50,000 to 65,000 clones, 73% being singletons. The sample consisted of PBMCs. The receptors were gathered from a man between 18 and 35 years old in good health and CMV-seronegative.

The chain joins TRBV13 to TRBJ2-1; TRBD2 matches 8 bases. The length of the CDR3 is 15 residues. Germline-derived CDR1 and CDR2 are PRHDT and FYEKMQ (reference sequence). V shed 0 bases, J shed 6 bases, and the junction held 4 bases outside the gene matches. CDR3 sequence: CASSLGRGGINEQFF. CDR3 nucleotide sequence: TGTGCCAGCAGCTTAGGTCGGGGGGGGATCAATGAGCAGTTCTTC.

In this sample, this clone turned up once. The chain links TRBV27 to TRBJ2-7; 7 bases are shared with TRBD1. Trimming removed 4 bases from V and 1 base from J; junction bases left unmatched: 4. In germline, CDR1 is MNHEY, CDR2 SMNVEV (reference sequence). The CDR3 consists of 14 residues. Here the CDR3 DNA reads TGTGCCAGCAGTTCCCCGGACAGGTCCTACGAGCAGTACTTC. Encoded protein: CASSSPDRSYEQYF.

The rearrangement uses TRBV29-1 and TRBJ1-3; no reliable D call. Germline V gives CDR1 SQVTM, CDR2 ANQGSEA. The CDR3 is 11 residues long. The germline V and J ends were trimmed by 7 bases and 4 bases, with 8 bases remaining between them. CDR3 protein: CSAHFGNTIYF. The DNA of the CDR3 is TGCAGCGCCCATTTCGGAAACACCATATATTTT.

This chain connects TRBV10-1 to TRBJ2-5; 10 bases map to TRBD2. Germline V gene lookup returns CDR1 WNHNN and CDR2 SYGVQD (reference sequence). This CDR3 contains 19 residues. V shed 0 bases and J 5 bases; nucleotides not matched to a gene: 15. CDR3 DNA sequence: TGCGCCAGCAGTGAGTCGTACCTAGCGGGAGAATTAGGGAGGGAGACCCAGTACTTC. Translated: CASSESYLAGELGRETQYF.

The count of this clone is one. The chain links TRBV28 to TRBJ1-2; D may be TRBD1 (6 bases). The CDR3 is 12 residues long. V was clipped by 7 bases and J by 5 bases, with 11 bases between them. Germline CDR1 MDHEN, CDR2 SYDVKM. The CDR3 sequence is CASKDRLYGYTF. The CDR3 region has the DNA TGTGCCAGCAAGGACAGACTGTATGGCTACACCTTC.

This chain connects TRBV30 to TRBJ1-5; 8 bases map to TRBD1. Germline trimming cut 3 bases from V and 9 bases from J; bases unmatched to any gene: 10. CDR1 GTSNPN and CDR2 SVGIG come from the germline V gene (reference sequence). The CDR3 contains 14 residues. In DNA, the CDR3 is TGTGCCTGGAGCGGACAGGGTTTTGGTCGGCCCCAGCATTTT. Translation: CAWSGQGFGRPQHF. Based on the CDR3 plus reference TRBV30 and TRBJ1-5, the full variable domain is SQTIHQWPATLVQPVGSPLSLECTVEGTSNPNLYWYRQAAGRGLQLLFYSVGIGQISSEVPQNLSASRPQDRQFILSSKKLLLSDSGFYLCAWSGQGFGRPQHFGDGTRLSIL.

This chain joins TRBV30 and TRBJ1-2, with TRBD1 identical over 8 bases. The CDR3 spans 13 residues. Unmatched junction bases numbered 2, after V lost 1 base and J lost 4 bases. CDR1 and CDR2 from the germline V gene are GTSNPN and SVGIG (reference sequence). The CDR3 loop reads CAWSEDRGYGYTF. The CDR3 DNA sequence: TGTGCCTGGAGTGAAGACAGGGGCTATGGCTACACCTTC.